This T cell receptor (beta chain) was recorded in a study of cytomegalovirus exposure and HLA in healthy donors. Study context: Genotyping showed roughly 77% of 350 to 400 donors falling in the Caucasian-associated ancestry cluster. Overall study results and limits: It was 150 or so TCR beta chains that were listed as cytomegalovirus-associated.

Concerning this clone: Its cognate antigen is unknown.

This cohort consisted of healthy bone marrow donors. The germline V and J ends were trimmed by 0 bases and 0 bases, with 9 bases remaining between them. In germline, CDR1 is ENHRY, CDR2 SYGVKD. CDR3 length equals 16 residues. The study ran its PCR with 60 Vbeta and 13 Jbeta primers. Method: immunoSEQ multiplex PCR; TCRdb's copy keeps in-frame clones and lacks some. The sample lists about 250,000 clones; roughly 73% were seen once. Sequenced material: PBMCs. This clonotype was sampled from a boy aged 10-17 years in good health and CMV-seronegative. J is TRBJ1-5 and V is TRBV10-3; D uncertain. The CDR3 nucleotides are TGTGCCATCAGTGAGTCGGGCTTTTATAGCAATCAGCCCCAGCATTTT. Its translation is CAISESGFYSNQPQHF.